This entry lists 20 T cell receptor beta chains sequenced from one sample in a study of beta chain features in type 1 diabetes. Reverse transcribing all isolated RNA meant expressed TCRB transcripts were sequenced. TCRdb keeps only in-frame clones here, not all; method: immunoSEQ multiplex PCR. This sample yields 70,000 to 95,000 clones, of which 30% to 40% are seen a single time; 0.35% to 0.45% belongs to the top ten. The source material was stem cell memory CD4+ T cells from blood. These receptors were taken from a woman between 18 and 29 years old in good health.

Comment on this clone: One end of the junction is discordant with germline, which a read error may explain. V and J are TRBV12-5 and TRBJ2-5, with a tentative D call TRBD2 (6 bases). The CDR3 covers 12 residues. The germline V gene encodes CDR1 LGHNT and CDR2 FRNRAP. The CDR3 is CASGLEISAGHF. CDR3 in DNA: TGTGCTAGTGGTTTGGAGATAAGTGCGGGACACTTC.

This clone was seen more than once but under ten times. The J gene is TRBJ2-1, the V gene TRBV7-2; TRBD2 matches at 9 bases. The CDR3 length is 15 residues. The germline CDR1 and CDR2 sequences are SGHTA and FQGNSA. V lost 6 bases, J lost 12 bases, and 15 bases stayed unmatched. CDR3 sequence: CASRPQGTSSSGQFF. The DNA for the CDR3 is TGTGCCAGCAGACCCCAGGGGACTAGCTCCAGTGGGCAGTTCTTC. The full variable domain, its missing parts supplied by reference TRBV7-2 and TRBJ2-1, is GAGVSQSPSNKVTEKGKDVELRCDPISGHTALYWYRQSLGQGLEFLIYFQGNSAPDKSGLPSDRFSAERTGGSVSTLTIQRTQQEDSAVYLCASRPQGTSSSGQFFGPGTRLTVL.

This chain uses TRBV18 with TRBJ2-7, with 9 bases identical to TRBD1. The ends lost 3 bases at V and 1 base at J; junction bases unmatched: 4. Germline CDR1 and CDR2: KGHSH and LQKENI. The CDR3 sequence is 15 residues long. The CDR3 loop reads CASSPRTGASYEQYF. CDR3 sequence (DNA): TGTGCCAGCTCACCGAGGACAGGGGCGTCCTACGAGCAGTACTTC.

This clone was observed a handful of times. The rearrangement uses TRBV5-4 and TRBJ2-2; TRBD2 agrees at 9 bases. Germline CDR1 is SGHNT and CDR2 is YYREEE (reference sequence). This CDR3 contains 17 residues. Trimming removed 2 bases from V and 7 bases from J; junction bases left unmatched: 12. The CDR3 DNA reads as TGTGCCAGCAGCTTACAAAGCGGGAGGATTGGTAGCGGGGAGCTGTTTTTT. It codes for CASSLQSGRIGSGELFF.

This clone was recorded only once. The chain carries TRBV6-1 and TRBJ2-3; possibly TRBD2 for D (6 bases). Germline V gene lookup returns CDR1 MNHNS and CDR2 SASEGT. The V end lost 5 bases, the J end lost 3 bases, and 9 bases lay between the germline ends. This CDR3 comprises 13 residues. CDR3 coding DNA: TGTGCCAGCAGTCCCGGGGGAACAGATACGCAGTATTTT. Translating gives CASSPGGTDTQYF.

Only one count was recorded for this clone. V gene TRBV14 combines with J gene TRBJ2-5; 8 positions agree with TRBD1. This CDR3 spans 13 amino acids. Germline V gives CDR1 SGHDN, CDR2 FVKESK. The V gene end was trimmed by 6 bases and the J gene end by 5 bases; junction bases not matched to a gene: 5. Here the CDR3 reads CASSRTGRETQYF. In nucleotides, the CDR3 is TGTGCCAGCAGTCGGACAGGGCGGGAGACCCAGTACTTC.

Here the CDR3 DNA reads TGTGCCAGCAGCCCCAGGGACAGGCAAATCGGAGCCAAAAACATTCAGTACTTC. Its translation is CASSPRDRQIGAKNIQYF. The J gene is TRBJ2-4, the V gene TRBV4-2; TRBD1 agrees at 8 bases. V lost 4 bases and J lost 0; bases outside the gene matches: 11. Germline V gene sequence: CDR1 LGHNA, CDR2 YNFKEQ. This CDR3 comprises 18 residues.

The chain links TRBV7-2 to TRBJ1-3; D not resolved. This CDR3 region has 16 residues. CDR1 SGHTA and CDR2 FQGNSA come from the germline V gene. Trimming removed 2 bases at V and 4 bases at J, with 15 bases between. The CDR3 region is CASSLRGQVDGNTIYF. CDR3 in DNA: TGTGCCAGCAGCTTACGAGGGCAGGTGGACGGAAACACCATATATTTT. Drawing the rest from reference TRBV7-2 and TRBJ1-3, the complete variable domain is GAGVSQSPSNKVTEKGKDVELRCDPISGHTALYWYRQSLGQGLEFLIYFQGNSAPDKSGLPSDRFSAERTGGSVSTLTIQRTQQEDSAVYLCASSLRGQVDGNTIYFGEGSWLTVV.

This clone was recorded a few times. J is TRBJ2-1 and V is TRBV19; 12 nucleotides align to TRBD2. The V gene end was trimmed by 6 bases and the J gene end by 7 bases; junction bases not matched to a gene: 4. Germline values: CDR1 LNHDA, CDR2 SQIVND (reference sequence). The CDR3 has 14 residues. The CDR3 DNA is TGTGCCAGTAGACCGGGACTAGCGGGTAATGAGCAGTTCTTC. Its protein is CASRPGLAGNEQFF. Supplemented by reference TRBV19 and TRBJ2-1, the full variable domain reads DGGITQSPKYLFRKEGQNVTLSCEQNLNHDAMYWYRQDPGQGLRLIYYSQIVNDFQKGDIAEGYSVSREKKESFPLTVTSAQKNPTAFYLCASRPGLAGNEQFFGPGTRLTVL.

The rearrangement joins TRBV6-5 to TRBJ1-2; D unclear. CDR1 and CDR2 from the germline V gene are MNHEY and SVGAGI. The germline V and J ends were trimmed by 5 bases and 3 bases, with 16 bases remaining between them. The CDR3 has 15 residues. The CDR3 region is CASSNPLRRYYGYTF. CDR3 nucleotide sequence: TGTGCCAGCAGTAACCCCCTGAGGAGGTACTATGGCTACACCTTC.

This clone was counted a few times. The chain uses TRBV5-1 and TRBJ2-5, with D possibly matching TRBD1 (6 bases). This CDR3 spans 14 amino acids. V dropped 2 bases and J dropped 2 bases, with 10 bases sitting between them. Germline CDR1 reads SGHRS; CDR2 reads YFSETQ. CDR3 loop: CASSFGTIQETQYF. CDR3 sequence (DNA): TGCGCCAGCAGCTTCGGGACAATACAAGAGACCCAGTACTTC.

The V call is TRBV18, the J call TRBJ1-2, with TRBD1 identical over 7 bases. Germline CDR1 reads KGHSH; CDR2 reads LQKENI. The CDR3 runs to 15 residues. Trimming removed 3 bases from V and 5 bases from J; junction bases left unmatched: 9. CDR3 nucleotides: TGTGCCAGCTCACCTGTCAGAACAGGGGCTTATGGCTACACCTTC. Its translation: CASSPVRTGAYGYTF. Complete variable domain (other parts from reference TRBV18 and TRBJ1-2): NAGVMQNPRHLVRRRGQEARLRCSPMKGHSHVYWYRQLPEEGLKFMVYLQKENIIDESGMPKERFSAEFPKEGPSILRIQQVVRGDSAAYFCASSPVRTGAYGYTFGSGTRLTVV.

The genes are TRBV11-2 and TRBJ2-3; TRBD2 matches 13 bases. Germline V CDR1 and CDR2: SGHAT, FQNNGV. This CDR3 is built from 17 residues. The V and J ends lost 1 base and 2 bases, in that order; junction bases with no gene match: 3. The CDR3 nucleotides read TGTGCCAGCAGCTTAGGGACTAGCGGGGGATTCACAGATACGCAGTATTTT. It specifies CASSLGTSGGFTDTQYF.

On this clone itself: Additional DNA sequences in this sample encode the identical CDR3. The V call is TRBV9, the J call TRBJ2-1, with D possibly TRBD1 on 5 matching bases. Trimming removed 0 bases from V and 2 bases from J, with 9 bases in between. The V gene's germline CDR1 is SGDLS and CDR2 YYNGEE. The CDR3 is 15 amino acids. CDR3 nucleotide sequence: TGTGCCAGCAGCGTAGCTTGGGGCCCCTACAATGAGCAGTTCTTC. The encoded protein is CASSVAWGPYNEQFF.

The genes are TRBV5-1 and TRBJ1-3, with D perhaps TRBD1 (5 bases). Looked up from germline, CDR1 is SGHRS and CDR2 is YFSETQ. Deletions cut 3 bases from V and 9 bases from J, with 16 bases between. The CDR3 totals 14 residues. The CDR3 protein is CASSSRDGGGTIYF. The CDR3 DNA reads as TGCGCCAGCAGCTCCAGAGACGGCGGGGGCACCATATATTTT.

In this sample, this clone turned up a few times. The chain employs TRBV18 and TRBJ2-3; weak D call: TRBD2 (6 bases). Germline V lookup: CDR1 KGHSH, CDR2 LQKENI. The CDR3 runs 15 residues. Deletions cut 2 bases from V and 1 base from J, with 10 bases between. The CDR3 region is CASSPGAGRTDTQYF. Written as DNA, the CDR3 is TGTGCCAGCTCACCAGGGGCGGGGCGCACAGATACGCAGTATTTT.

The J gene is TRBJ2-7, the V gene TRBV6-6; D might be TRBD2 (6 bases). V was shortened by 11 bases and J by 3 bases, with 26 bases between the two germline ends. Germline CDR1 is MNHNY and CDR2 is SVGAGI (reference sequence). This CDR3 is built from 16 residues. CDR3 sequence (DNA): TGTGCCTGTGGCGGAGGTCGGGGTAGCGGATACTACGAGCAGTACTTC. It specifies CACGGGRGSGYYEQYF.

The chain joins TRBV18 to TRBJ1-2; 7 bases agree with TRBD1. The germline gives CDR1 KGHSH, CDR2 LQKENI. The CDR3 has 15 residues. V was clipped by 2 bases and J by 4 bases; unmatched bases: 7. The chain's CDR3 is CASSPEGAEGYGYTF. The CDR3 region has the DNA TGTGCCAGCTCACCAGAGGGGGCGGAGGGCTATGGCTACACCTTC.

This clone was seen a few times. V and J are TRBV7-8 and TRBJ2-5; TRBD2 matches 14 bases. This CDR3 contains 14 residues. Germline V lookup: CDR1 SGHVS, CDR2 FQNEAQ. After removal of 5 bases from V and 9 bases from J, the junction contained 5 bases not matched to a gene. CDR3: CASSRGLAGEAQYF. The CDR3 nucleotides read TGTGCCAGCAGCAGGGGACTAGCGGGGGAGGCCCAGTACTTC.

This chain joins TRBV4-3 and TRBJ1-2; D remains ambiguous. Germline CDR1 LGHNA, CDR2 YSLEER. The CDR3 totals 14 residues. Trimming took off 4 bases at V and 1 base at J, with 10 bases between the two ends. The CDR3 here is CASSPRVFNYGYTF. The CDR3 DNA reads TGCGCCAGCAGCCCCCGGGTTTTTAACTATGGCTACACCTTC.